This TCR beta chain emerged from a study of cytomegalovirus exposure and HLA in healthy donors. Vbeta (60) and Jbeta (13) primers were used in the PCR. Using immunoSEQ multiplex PCR, the repertoire was profiled, and TCRdb retains in-frame clones only, with some absent. The profile shows some 200,000 clones, roughly 79% of them singletons. Sample: PBMCs. This sequence was found in a man aged 18 to 30 in good health and CMV-seronegative.

The CDR3: CASRDSLNNEQFF. DNA of the CDR3: TGCGCCAGCCGGGACTCGTTGAACAATGAGCAGTTCTTC. The chain joins TRBV5-1 to TRBJ2-1; D is possibly TRBD2 (6 bases). Germline CDR1 reads SGHRS; CDR2 reads YFSETQ. The CDR3 covers 13 residues. The V end was cut by 7 bases, the J end by 5 bases, with 13 bases between.